The source of this T cell receptor (beta chain) is a study of blood T cell repertoires in COVID-19. The assay was immunoSEQ multiplex PCR, and TCRdb's table has in-frame clones only and misses some. The sample shows about 190,000 clones, approximately 91% of them seen only once. This CDR3 is 15 amino acids long. Germline lookup yields CDR1 KGHSH and CDR2 LQKENI. The ends were cut back, 6 bases at V and 0 bases at J, with 11 bases in the middle. The origin of this receptor is a woman aged 40 to 50 who had recovered from COVID-19. Sequencing was done on a sample of peripheral blood. This sequence joins TRBV18 and TRBJ2-2, with TRBD1 as a possible D gene (5 bases). Written as DNA, the CDR3 is TGTGCCAGCTCGCTAGGGGTCCCGAACACCGGGGAGCTGTTTTTT. Amino acids: CASSLGVPNTGELFF.